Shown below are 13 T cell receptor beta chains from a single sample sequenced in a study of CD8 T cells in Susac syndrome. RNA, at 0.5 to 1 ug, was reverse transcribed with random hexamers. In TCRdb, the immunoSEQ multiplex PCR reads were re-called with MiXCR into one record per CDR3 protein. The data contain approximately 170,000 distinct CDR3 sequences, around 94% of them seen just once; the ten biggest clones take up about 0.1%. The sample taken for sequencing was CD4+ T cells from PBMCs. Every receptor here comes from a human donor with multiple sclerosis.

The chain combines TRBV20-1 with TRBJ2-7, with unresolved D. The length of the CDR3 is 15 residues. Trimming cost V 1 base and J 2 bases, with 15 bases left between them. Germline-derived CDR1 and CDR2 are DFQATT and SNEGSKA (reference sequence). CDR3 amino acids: CSARAVPLGTYEQYF. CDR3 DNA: TGCAGTGCTAGAGCTGTGCCCCTAGGGACCTACGAGCAGTACTTC.

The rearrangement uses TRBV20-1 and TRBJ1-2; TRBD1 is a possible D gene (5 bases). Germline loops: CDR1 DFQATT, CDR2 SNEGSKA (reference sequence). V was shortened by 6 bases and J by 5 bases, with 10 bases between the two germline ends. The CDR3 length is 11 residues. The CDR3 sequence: CSAREGYGYTF. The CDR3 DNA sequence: TGCAGTGCCCGGGAGGGGTATGGCTACACCTTC.

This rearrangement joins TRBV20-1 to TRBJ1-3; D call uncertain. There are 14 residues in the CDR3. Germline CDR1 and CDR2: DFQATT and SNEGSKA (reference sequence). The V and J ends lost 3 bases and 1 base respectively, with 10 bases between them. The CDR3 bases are TGCAGTGCTAGCAGTATCATTTCTGGAAACACCATATATTTT. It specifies CSASSIISGNTIYF.

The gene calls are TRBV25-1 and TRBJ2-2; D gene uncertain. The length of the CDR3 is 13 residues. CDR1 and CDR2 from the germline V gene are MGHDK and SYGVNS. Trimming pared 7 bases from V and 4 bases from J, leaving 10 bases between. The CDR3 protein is CASTALATGELFF. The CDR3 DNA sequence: TGTGCCAGCACCGCATTGGCCACCGGGGAGCTGTTTTTT.

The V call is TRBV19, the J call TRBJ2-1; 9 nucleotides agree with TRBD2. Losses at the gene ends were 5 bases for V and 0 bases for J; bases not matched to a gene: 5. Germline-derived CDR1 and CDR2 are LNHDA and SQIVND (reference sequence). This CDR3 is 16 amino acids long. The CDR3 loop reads CASSSEAGGSYNEQFF. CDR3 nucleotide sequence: TGTGCCAGTAGTTCTGAAGCGGGAGGCTCCTACAATGAGCAGTTCTTC.

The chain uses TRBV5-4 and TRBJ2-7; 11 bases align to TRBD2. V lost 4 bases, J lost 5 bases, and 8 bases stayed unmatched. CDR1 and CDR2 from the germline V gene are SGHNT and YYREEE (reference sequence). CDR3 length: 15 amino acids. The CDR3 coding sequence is TGTGCCAGCAGCCCTCGCCTAGCGGGAGGTCACGAGCAGTACTTC. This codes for CASSPRLAGGHEQYF.

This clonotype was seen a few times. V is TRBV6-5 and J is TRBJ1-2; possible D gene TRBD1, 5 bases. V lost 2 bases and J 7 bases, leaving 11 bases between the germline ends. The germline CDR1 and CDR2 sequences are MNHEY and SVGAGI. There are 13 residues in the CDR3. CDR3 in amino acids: CASSYPTARGYTF. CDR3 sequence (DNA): TGTGCCAGCAGTTACCCGACAGCGCGTGGCTACACCTTC.

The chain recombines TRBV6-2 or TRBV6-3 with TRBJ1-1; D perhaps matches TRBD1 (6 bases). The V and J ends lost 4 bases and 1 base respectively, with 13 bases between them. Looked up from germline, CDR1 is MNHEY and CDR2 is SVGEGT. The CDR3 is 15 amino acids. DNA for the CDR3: TGTGCCAGCAGTTCCACGTTGACAGGGAACACTGAAGCTTTCTTT. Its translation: CASSSTLTGNTEAFF.

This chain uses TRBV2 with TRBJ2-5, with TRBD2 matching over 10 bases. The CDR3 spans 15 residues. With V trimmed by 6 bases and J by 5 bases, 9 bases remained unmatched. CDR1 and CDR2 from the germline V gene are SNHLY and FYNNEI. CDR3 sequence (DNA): TGTGCCAGCAGGGGTGTAGCGGGAGGTCGGGAGACCCAGTACTTC. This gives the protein CASRGVAGGRETQYF.

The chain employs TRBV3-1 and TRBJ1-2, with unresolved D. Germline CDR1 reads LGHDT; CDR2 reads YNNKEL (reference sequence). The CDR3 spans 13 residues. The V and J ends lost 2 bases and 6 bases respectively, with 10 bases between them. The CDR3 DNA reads TGTGCCAGCAGCCAAAATAGAGGGAATGGCTACACCTTC. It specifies CASSQNRGNGYTF. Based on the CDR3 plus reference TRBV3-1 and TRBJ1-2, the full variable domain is DTAVSQTPKYLVTQMGNDKSIKCEQNLGHDTMYWYKQDSKKFLKIMFSYNNKELIINETVPNRFSPKSPDKAHLNLHINSLELGDSAVYFCASSQNRGNGYTFGSGTRLTVV.

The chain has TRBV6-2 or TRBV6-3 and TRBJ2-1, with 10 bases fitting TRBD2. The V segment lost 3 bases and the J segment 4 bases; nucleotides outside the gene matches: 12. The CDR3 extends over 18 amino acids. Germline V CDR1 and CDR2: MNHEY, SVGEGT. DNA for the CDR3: TGTGCCAGCAGTTATATTTCTAGCGGGAGCCAAGGGTACAATGAGCAGTTCTTC. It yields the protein CASSYISSGSQGYNEQFF.

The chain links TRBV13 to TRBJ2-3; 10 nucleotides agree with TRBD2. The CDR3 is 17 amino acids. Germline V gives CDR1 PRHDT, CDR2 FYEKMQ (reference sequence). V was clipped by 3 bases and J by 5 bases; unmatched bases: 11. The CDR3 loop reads CASSFGAGGPRGDTQYF. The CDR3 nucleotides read TGTGCCAGCAGCTTTGGAGCGGGAGGGCCTAGGGGAGATACGCAGTATTTT.

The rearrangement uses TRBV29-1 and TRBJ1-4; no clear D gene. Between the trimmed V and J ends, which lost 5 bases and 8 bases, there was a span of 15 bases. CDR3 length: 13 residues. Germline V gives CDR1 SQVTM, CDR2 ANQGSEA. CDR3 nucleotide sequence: TGCAGCGTTCTGGATCCGAAAGCGGAAAAACTGTTTTTT. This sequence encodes CSVLDPKAEKLFF.